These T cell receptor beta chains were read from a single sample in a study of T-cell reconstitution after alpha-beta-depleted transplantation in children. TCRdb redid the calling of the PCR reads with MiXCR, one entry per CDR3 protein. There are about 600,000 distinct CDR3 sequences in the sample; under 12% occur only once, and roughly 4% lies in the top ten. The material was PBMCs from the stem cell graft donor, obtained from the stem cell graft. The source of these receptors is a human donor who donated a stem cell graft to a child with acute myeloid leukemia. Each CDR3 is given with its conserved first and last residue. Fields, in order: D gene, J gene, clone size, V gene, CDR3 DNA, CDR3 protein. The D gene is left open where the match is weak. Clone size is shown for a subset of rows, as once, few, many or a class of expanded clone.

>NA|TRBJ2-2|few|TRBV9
TGTGCCAGCAGCGTAGGCCTAAAGAACACCGGGGAGCTGTTTTTT
CASSVGLKNTGELFF
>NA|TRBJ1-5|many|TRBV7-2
TGTGCCAGCAGCTTAGACCGAACTGGTCAGCCCCAGCATTTT
CASSLDRTGQPQHF
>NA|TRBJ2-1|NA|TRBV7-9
TGTGCCAGCAGCTTATATGGCGGCAATGAGCAGTTCTTC
CASSLYGGNEQFF
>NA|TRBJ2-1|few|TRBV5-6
TGTGCCAGCAGCGGCTCAGGGCGGGAAAATGAGCAGTTCTTC
CASSGSGRENEQFF
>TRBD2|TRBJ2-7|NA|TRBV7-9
TGTGCCAGCAGCTTAGAAGGGGTAGCGGGAGAATACGAGCAGTACTTC
CASSLEGVAGEYEQYF
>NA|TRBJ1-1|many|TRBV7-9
TGTGCCAGCAGCATCGACACTTTGAACACTGAAGCTTTCTTT
CASSIDTLNTEAFF
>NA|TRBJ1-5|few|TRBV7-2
TGTGCCAGCAGCTGGGACAATAATTACCAGCCCCAGCATTTT
CASSWDNNYQPQHF
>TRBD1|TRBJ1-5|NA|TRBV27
TGTGCCAGCAGTTCCTACAGGGGAGCGGGGCAGCCCCAGCATTTT
CASSSYRGAGQPQHF
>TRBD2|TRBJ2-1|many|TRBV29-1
TGCAGCGTTGGCTCTAGCGGGAGTAGACCCTACAATGAGCAGTTCTTC
CSVGSSGSRPYNEQFF
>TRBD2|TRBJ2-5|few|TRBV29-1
TGCAGCGTTGAAGGCGGGAGGGCTGGGGAGACCCAGTACTTC
CSVEGGRAGETQYF
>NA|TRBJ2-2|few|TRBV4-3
TGCGCCAGCAGGCTAAGACAGAACACCGGGGAGCTGTTTTTT
CASRLRQNTGELFF
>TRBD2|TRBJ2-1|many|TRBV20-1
TGCAGTCCCCGACTAGCGGGAGGCAATGAGCAGTTCTTC
CSPRLAGGNEQFF
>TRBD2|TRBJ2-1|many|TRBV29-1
TGCAGCGTTGCGGCTAGCGGGCCCTACAATGAGCAGTTCTTC
CSVAASGPYNEQFF
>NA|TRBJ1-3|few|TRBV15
TGTGCCACCAGCGGCCGGGGACACCCGGGTGGAAACACCATATATTTT
CATSGRGHPGGNTIYF
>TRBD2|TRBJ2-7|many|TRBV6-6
TGTGCCAGCAGTTTCCAATTAGCGGGTATACCCTACGAGCAGTACTTC
CASSFQLAGIPYEQYF
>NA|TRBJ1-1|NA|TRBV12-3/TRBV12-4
TGTGCCAGCAGCCACCGGGTCGGGACTGAAGCTTTCTTT
CASSHRVGTEAFF
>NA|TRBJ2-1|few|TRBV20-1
TGCAGTGCTAGAGATCCCCTGCACATCTACAATGAGCAGTTCTTC
CSARDPLHIYNEQFF
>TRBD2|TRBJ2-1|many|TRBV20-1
TGCAGTGCTAGTGGGTCTAGCGGGAGGGACAATGAGCAGTTCTTC
CSASGSSGRDNEQFF
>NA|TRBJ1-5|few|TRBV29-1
TGCAGCGTCAAGGGAGGAGGTCAGCCCCAGCATTTT
CSVKGGGQPQHF
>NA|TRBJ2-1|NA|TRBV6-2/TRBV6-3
TGTGCCAGCAGGTTTGCTAGCGTAAGTTCCTACAATGAGCAGTTCTTC
CASRFASVSSYNEQFF
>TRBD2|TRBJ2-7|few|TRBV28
TGTGCCAGCACCAGGCTAGCGGGAGCAACCTACGAGCAGTACTTC
CASTRLAGATYEQYF
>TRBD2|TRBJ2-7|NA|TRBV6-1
TGTGCCAGCTTGGCGCCGGGAGGGGAGTACTTC
CASLAPGGEYF
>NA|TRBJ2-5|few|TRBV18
TGTGCCAGCTCACCAGGGTCGGGAGAGACCCAGTACTTC
CASSPGSGETQYF
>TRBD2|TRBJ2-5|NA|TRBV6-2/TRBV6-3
TGTGCCAGCAGTTATGGCCGACAAGCGGGAGCCTCAGAGACCCAGTACTTC
CASSYGRQAGASETQYF
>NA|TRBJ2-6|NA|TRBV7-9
TGTGCCAGCAGCTTGTCAGGTGCTGGGGCCAACGTCCTGACTTTC
CASSLSGAGANVLTF
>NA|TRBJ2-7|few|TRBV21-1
TGTGCCAGCAGCAAAGAAGGGGGTGTCGAGCAGTACTTC
CASSKEGGVEQYF
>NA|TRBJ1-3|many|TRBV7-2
TGTGCCAGCAGCTTAGGACTCTGGGCCTCTGGAAACACCATATATTTT
CASSLGLWASGNTIYF
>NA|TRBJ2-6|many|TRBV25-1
TGTGCCAGCACCCGCGACAGGCTGAGCTCTGGGGCCAACGTCCTGACTTTC
CASTRDRLSSGANVLTF
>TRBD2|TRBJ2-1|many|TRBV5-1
TGCGCCAGCAGCCGCGGGGGGAGAGACAATGAGCAGTTCTTC
CASSRGGRDNEQFF
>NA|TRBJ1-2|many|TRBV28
TGTGCCAGCAGTTCACAGGGTTCACCCTTCTATGGCTACACCTTC
CASSSQGSPFYGYTF